This TCR beta chain was recorded in a study of CD8+ T cells in alopecia areata. Study-wide findings and caveats: Among the cells sequenced in scalp samples are also the resident alphabeta T cells of normal skin.

A remark on this clone: Its antigen is undetermined.

Sequencing relied on a cDNA template that was reverse transcribed from extracted RNA. TCRdb's table, derived via immunoSEQ multiplex PCR, lists solely in-frame clones and lacks some. The sample holds 90,000 to 120,000 clones, approximately 60% seen once. The sequence was obtained from a human donor in good health. Specimen: CD8+ T cells sorted from blood.

Here the CDR3 reads CASSQESSGTYEAFF. The CDR3 region has the DNA TGCGCCAGCAGCCAAGAGTCTTCGGGGACGTATGAAGCTTTCTTT. This rearrangement joins TRBV4-3 to TRBJ1-1; possibly TRBD1 for D (5 bases). V was shortened by 0 bases and J by 7 bases, with 15 bases between the two germline ends. The CDR3 is 15 residues long. Germline V gives CDR1 LGHNA, CDR2 YSLEER.